This TCR beta chain was documented in a study of beta chain features in type 1 diabetes. The sample holds a few counts of this clone. Its antigen remains unknown. Study findings and constraints: People with Type 1 diabetes carried modestly yet significantly shorter TCRB CDR3s in all four CD4+ subsets.

Reverse transcription of all isolated RNA meant that expressed TCRB transcripts were sequenced. Method: immunoSEQ multiplex PCR; TCRdb's copy keeps in-frame clones and lacks some. The data contain around 150,000 clones, around 63% of them singletons. Trimming cost V 3 bases and J 10 bases, with 10 bases left between them. This CDR3 comprises 12 residues. Germline V gene data show CDR1 as SGHTA and CDR2 as FQGNSA. Sample: naive CD4+ T cells from blood. The TCR comes from a man aged 25-40 years with type 1 diabetes. The chain joins TRBV7-2 to TRBJ2-1; D gene unclear. The CDR3 sequence is CASSLIMREQFF. The CDR3 bases are TGTGCCAGCAGCTTGATTATGCGGGAGCAGTTCTTC.